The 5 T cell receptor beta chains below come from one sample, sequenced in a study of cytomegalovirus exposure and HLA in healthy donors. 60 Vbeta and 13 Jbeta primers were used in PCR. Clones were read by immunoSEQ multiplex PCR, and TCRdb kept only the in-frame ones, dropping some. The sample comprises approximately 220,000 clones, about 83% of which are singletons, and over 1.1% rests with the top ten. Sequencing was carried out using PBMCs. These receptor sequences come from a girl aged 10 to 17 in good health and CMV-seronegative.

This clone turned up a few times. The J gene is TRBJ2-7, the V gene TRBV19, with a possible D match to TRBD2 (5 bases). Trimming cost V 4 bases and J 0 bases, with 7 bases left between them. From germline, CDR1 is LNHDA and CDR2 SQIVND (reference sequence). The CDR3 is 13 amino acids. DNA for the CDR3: TGTGCCAGTAGTACGGGAAGCTCCTACGAGCAGTACTTC. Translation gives CASSTGSSYEQYF.

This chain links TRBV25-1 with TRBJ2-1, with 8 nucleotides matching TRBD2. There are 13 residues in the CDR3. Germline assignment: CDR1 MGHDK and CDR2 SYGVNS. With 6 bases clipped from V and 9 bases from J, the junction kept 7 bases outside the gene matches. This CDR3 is CASRNSGSSEQFF. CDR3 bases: TGTGCCAGCAGAAACAGCGGGAGCAGTGAGCAGTTCTTC.

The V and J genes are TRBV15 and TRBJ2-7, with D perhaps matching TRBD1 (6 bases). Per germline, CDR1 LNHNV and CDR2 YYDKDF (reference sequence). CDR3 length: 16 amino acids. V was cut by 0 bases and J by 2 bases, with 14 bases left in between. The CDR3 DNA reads TGTGCCACCAGCAGAGATTCGGGGACAACACCCTACGAGCAGTACTTC. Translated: CATSRDSGTTPYEQYF.

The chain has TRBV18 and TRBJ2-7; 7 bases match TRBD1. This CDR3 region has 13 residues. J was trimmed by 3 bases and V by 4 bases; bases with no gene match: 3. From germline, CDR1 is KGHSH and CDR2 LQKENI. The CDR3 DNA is TGTGCCAGCTCACAGGGGGCGCTCTACGAGCAGTACTTC. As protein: CASSQGALYEQYF. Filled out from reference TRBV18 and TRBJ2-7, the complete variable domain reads NAGVMQNPRHLVRRRGQEARLRCSPMKGHSHVYWYRQLPEEGLKFMVYLQKENIIDESGMPKERFSAEFPKEGPSILRIQQVVRGDSAAYFCASSQGALYEQYFGPGTRLTVT.

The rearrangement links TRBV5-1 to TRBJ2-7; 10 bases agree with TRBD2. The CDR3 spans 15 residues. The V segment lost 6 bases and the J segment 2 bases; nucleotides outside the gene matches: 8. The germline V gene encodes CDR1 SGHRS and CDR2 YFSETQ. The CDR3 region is CASTVAGGYTYEQYF. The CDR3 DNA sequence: TGCGCCAGCACGGTAGCGGGAGGATACACCTACGAGCAGTACTTC.